This T cell receptor beta chain is from a study of post-analysis software for immune sequencing data. Study background: The disease courses covered relapsing-remitting, secondary progressive and progressive-relapsing multiple sclerosis.

Points from the study as a whole: By F measure, samples from a shared preparation batch strongly co-clustered. When patients were compared with controls, a handful of TRBV segments were more frequent, TRBV5-6, TRBV5-1 and TRBV20-1 among them.

Unique molecular identifiers tagged the TCR beta cDNA libraries. TCRdb passed the PCR reads through MiXCR, listing each CDR3 protein once. The sample includes 800,000 to 950,000 distinct CDR3 sequences, approximately 57% of them seen just once. Regarding this clonotype: The antigen remains undetermined.

With V trimmed by 4 bases and J by 6 bases, 13 bases remained unmatched. From germline, CDR1 is SGHTA and CDR2 FQGNSA. The CDR3 contains 16 residues. The sequence was collected from a girl aged 10 to 17 with multiple sclerosis. The specimen sequenced was blood. The chain combines TRBV7-2 with TRBJ2-3; 7 bases align to TRBD2. CDR3 region: CASSSRTSSGPDTQYF. CDR3 nucleotides: TGTGCCAGCAGCTCGCGGACTAGTAGCGGACCGGATACGCAGTATTTT.